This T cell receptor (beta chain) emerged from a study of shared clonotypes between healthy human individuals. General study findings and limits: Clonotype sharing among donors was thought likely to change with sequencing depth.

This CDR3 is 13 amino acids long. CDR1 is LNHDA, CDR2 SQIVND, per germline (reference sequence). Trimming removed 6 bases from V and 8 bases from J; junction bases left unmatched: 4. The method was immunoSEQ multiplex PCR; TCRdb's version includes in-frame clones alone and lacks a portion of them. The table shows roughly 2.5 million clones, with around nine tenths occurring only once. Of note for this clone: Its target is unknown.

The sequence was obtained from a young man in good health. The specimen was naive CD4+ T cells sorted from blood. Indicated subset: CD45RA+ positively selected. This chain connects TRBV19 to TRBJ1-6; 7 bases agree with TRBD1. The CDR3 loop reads CASRGQGDSPLHF. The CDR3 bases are TGTGCCAGTAGAGGCCAGGGGGATTCACCCCTCCACTTT.